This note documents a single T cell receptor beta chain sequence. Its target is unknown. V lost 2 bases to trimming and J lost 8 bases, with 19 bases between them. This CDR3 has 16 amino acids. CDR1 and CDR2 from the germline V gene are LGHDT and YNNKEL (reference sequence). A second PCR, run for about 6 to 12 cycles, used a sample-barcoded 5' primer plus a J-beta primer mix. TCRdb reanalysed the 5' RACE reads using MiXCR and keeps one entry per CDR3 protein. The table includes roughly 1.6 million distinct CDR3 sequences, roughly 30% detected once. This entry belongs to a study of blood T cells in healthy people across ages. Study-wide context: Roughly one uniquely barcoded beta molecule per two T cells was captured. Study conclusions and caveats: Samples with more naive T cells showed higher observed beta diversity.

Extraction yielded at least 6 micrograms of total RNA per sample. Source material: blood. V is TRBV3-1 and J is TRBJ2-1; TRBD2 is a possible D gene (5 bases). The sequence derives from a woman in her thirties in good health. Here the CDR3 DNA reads TGTGCCAGCAGCCAACCCTCGGACTCCTCTGAACATGAGCAGTTCTTC. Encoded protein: CASSQPSDSSEHEQFF.